The 5 T cell receptor beta chains below come from one sample, sequenced in a study of T-cell memory formation after mild COVID-19. TCRdb re-derived calls from the 5' RACE reads in MiXCR, one entry per CDR3 protein. The sample records 350,000 to 500,000 distinct CDR3 sequences, 20% being singletons. Specimen: PBMCs or a T cell subset sorted from them (not recorded which). These receptor sequences come from an adult woman who had mild COVID-19 (a few samples of this study predate the infection). Cell type and time point are not known.

This clonotype came up a few times. The chain uses TRBV24-1 and TRBJ2-1; D possibly corresponds to TRBD1 (6 bases). The CDR3 is made up of 15 amino acids. Germline CDR1 and CDR2: KGHDR and SFDVKD. Trimming shortened V by 3 bases and J by 7 bases, and 15 bases separated the two germline ends. CDR3 sequence: CATSDPTGQTNEQFF. CDR3 DNA sequence: TGTGCCACCAGTGATCCTACGGGACAAACGAATGAGCAGTTCTTC.

The gene calls are TRBV6-1 and TRBJ2-7; 9 bases are a match to TRBD1. This CDR3 is 16 amino acids long. The J segment lost 12 bases and the V segment lost 5 bases, leaving 20 bases of the junction unmatched. Germline V gene data show CDR1 as MNHNS and CDR2 as SASEGT. The CDR3 bases are TGTGCCAGCAGTAGACCTCTCCGGGACAGGGTCCCCCCTCCGTACTTC. Its protein is CASSRPLRDRVPPPYF.

This clonotype showed up just a few times. This chain links TRBV12-3 or TRBV12-4 with TRBJ1-2, with unresolved D. The CDR3 loop spans 15 amino acids. Trimming removed 4 bases from V and 4 bases from J, with 16 bases in between. The CDR3 reads CASSSWGGRVYGYTF. DNA for the CDR3: TGTGCCAGCAGTTCCTGGGGAGGGAGGGTCTATGGCTACACCTTC.

This clonotype was counted a few times. The V and J genes are TRBV7-9 and TRBJ1-5; the D is unclear. CDR1 is SEHNR and CDR2 is FQNEAQ in the germline V gene (reference sequence). Trimming stripped 3 bases from V and 6 bases from J, with 12 bases between. The CDR3 totals 14 residues. The CDR3: CASSFDGSGQPQHF. The CDR3 DNA is TGTGCCAGCAGCTTCGATGGAAGTGGTCAGCCCCAGCATTTT.

The chain links TRBV20-1 to TRBJ2-3, with D uncertain. Per the germline V gene, CDR1 is DFQATT and CDR2 is SNEGSKA (reference sequence). This CDR3 contains 15 residues. The V end lost 0 bases, the J end lost 2 bases, and 12 bases lay between the germline ends. The CDR3 reads CSARDLTINTDTQYF. CDR3 bases: TGCAGTGCTAGAGATCTGACCATAAACACAGATACGCAGTATTTT.